This is a list of T cell receptor beta chains from one sample in a study of blood T cell repertoires in COVID-19. Sequencing used immunoSEQ multiplex PCR; TCRdb keeps in-frame clones, though not all of them. The sample comprises around 42,000 clones, over 80% of which are singletons, and around 40% rests with the top ten. The sample was peripheral blood. Source of these receptors: a woman of 80 years or more with acute or convalescent COVID-19. Each CDR3 is given with its conserved first and last residue. The D gene is left open where the match is weak. Size is omitted from some rows. Given values are once, few, many or a class for expanded clones.

clone_size j_call d_call v_call cdr3_aa cdr3_nt
. TRBJ2-5 . TRBV7-9 CASSFLEGTQYF TGTGCCAGCAGTTTTCTGGAGGGGACCCAGTACTTC
. TRBJ1-6 TRBD1 TRBV6-5 CASSYSEGAGLTLHF TGTGCCAGCAGTTACTCAGAGGGGGCAGGGCTCACCCTCCACTTT
few TRBJ2-1 TRBD2 TRBV5-4 CASSSGSGEPYNEQFF TGTGCCAGCAGCTCCGGTAGCGGGGAGCCCTACAATGAGCAGTTCTTC
. TRBJ2-7 . TRBV11-3 CASSHSYEQYF TGTGCCAGCAGCCATAGCTACGAGCAGTACTTC
. TRBJ1-4 TRBD1 TRBV19 CASSPRQGPEKLFF TGTGCCAGTAGTCCCCGACAGGGCCCTGAAAAACTGTTTTTT
. TRBJ1-1 . TRBV5-1 CASSWGVDNTEAFF TGCGCCAGCAGCTGGGGCGTTGATAACACTGAAGCTTTCTTT
. TRBJ1-2 TRBD1 TRBV27 CASSMTGADYGYTF TGTGCCAGCAGTATGACAGGGGCGGACTATGGCTACACCTTC
. TRBJ1-1 . TRBV28 CASKVRSDYTEAFF TGTGCCAGCAAGGTGAGGTCGGACTACACTGAAGCTTTCTTT
. TRBJ1-2 . TRBV6-5 CASTLDRNYGYTF TGTGCCAGCACCCTAGACAGGAACTATGGCTACACCTTC
. TRBJ1-6 . TRBV5-1 CASSLDGVVSPLHF TGCGCCAGCAGCTTGGACGGGGTGGTCTCACCCCTCCACTTT
. TRBJ2-3 TRBD2 TRBV28 CASSKGLAGGGDTQYF TGTGCCAGCAGTAAGGGACTAGCTGGAGGAGGGGATACGCAGTATTTT
. TRBJ2-3 TRBD1 TRBV10-1 CASSVTGSDTQYF TGCGCCAGCAGTGTGACAGGGTCAGATACGCAGTATTTT
. TRBJ1-2 TRBD1 TRBV9 CASSAGGSNYGYTF TGTGCCAGCAGCGCAGGGGGCTCCAACTATGGCTACACCTTC
once TRBJ1-5 TRBD1 TRBV28 CASSRGTALNQPQHF TGTGCCAGCAGCCGGGGGACAGCGCTGAATCAGCCCCAGCATTTT
once TRBJ2-2 . TRBV7-8 CASSYRETVKNTGELFF TGTGCCAGCAGCTACAGGGAAACTGTAAAGAACACCGGGGAGCTGTTTTTT
. TRBJ1-2 . TRBV6-2/TRBV6-3 CASSYSNGQRDGYTF TGTGCCAGCAGTTACTCGAACGGACAACGGGATGGCTACACCTTC
. TRBJ2-5 TRBD1 TRBV29-1 CSVKDRGETQYF TGCAGCGTAAAAGACAGGGGAGAGACCCAGTACTTC